The 18 T cell receptor beta chains listed next were all sequenced from one sample in a study of a mutant IDH1 vaccine in newly diagnosed glioma. Assay: immunoSEQ multiplex PCR; the TCRdb copy retains only in-frame clones and omits some. The sample contains about 40,000 clones, 84% of which appear only once. Stated time point: week 11, during vaccination. Each dose delivered 300 ug of mutant IDH1 20-mer peptide subcutaneously with imiquimod. Their antigens remain unidentified. The starting material was PBMCs, obtained from a glioma patient whose treatment included an IDH1 peptide vaccine. The receptor set was obtained from a man aged 35 to 55 with glioma.

The DNA for the CDR3 is TGTGCCAGCAGGCACGGGGGGGCTAATGAAAAACTGTTTTTT. This gives the protein CASRHGGANEKLFF. The chain combines TRBV6-1 with TRBJ1-4; tentatively, D is TRBD1 (5 bases). The CDR3 contains 14 residues. V lost 6 bases and J 3 bases, leaving 11 bases between the germline ends. Germline CDR1 reads MNHNS; CDR2 reads SASEGT.

The chain combines TRBV4-2 with TRBJ2-3; D ambiguous. CDR3 length: 17 residues. V lost 0 bases, J lost 1 base, and 14 bases lay in between. Germline V gives CDR1 LGHNA, CDR2 YNFKEQ. The CDR3 loop is CASSQDLRSPRTDTQYF. CDR3 in DNA: TGTGCCAGCAGCCAAGATCTCAGGAGTCCCCGCACAGATACGCAGTATTTT.

V gene TRBV5-6 combines with J gene TRBJ2-3; D ambiguous. The V end was cut by 2 bases, the J end by 1 base, with 14 bases between. The CDR3 loop spans 16 amino acids. The germline gives CDR1 SGHDT, CDR2 YYEEEE. The CDR3 sequence is CASSFTASRGTDTQYF. DNA for the CDR3: TGTGCCAGCAGCTTCACCGCAAGCCGGGGCACAGATACGCAGTATTTT.

V usage is TRBV29-1 and J usage is TRBJ2-7, with D possibly called TRBD1 or TRBD2 (5 bases each). Germline values: CDR1 SQVTM, CDR2 ANQGSEA. V was shortened by 3 bases and J by 7 bases, with 10 bases between the two germline ends. This CDR3 region has 11 residues. The CDR3 region has the DNA TGCAGCGTTGAGGGGGTCCGGGAGCAGTACTTC. Protein sequence: CSVEGVREQYF.

V usage is TRBV5-1 and J usage is TRBJ2-7; TRBD1 might be the D (7 bases). The CDR3 runs to 15 residues. The V and J ends lost 8 bases and 0 bases respectively, with 18 bases between them. CDR1 and CDR2 from the germline V gene are SGHRS and YFSETQ. The CDR3 loop reads CASSRGDGNSYEQYF. The CDR3 nucleotides read TGCGCCAGTAGCAGGGGGGACGGGAACTCCTACGAGCAGTACTTC.

J is TRBJ2-1 and V is TRBV9, with 9 positions matching TRBD2. This CDR3 has 16 residues. Germline-derived CDR1 and CDR2 are SGDLS and YYNGEE. The V and J ends lost 0 bases and 10 bases, in that order; junction bases with no gene match: 11. CDR3 sequence: CASSVAGGGVGWEQFF. The CDR3 bases are TGTGCCAGCAGCGTAGCGGGCGGGGGGGTCGGGTGGGAGCAGTTCTTC.

The chain uses TRBV11-2 and TRBJ2-1; 10 bases fit TRBD2. The CDR3 sequence is 17 residues long. CDR1 is SGHAT, CDR2 FQNNGV, per germline. V lost 6 bases to trimming and J lost 9 bases; unmatched junction nucleotides: 17. Written as DNA, the CDR3 is TGTGCCAGCAGGTTCGGTCGCTGGACTAGCGGAGGGGGTGAGCAGTTCTTC. The encoded protein is CASRFGRWTSGGGEQFF.

The rearrangement joins TRBV19 to TRBJ2-3; a possible D gene is TRBD2 (6 bases). Per the germline V gene, CDR1 is LNHDA and CDR2 is SQIVND (reference sequence). This CDR3 contains 13 residues. Trimming removed 8 bases from V and 4 bases from J, with 13 bases in between. This chain's CDR3 is CASGGWDSDTQYF. CDR3 in DNA: TGTGCCAGTGGAGGATGGGACTCAGATACGCAGTATTTT.

The CDR3 loop reads CASTGRTPNQPQHF. The CDR3 coding sequence is TGTGCCAGCACGGGACGGACCCCCAATCAGCCCCAGCATTTT. V gene TRBV19 combines with J gene TRBJ1-5; D perhaps matches TRBD1 (5 bases). CDR1 and CDR2 (germline): LNHDA, SQIVND (reference sequence). The CDR3 loop spans 14 amino acids. V lost 9 bases to trimming and J lost 3 bases, with 15 bases between them.

This CDR3 reads CASSEKDLQGMRYGYTF. The CDR3 DNA reads TGTGCCAGCAGTGAAAAGGATCTCCAGGGGATGCGGTATGGCTACACCTTC. The chain has TRBV6-1 and TRBJ1-2; perhaps TRBD1 as D (6 bases). This CDR3 comprises 17 residues. Germline CDR1 MNHNS, CDR2 SASEGT. The germline V and J ends were trimmed by 2 bases and 5 bases, with 21 bases remaining between them.

This chain links TRBV27 with TRBJ1-2; D is uncertain. Germline CDR1 and CDR2: MNHEY and SMNVEV (reference sequence). V lost 4 bases to trimming and J lost 0 bases, with 9 bases between them. The CDR3 covers 14 residues. The CDR3 DNA reads TGTGCCAGCAGTTCCCCGAAATCTAACTATGGCTACACCTTC. Amino acids: CASSSPKSNYGYTF.

This clone was seen a handful of times. The chain links TRBV11-2 to TRBJ2-6; 10 bases line up with TRBD1. The CDR3 contains 19 residues. The germline V gene has CDR1 SGHAT and CDR2 FQNNGV. V lost 4 bases to trimming and J lost 0 bases; unmatched junction nucleotides: 9. CDR3 sequence reads: CASSSIRGQGSSGANVLTF. In nucleotides, the CDR3 is TGTGCCAGCAGCTCCATTAGGGGACAGGGGAGCTCTGGGGCCAACGTCCTGACTTTC.

This chain uses TRBV11-3 with TRBJ2-7; TRBD1 or TRBD2 may be the D gene (7 bases each). V was shortened by 5 bases and J by 6 bases, with 23 bases between the two germline ends. There are 16 residues in the CDR3. CDR1 SGHNT and CDR2 YENEEA come from the germline V gene. The CDR3 sequence is CASSITYRGGRGEQYF. DNA of the CDR3: TGTGCCAGCAGCATTACTTACAGGGGCGGGAGAGGCGAGCAGTACTTC.

This chain uses TRBV1 with TRBJ1-1. TRBV1 has pseudogene status. This CDR3 region has 15 residues. The CDR3: CTSSTRQNSRPEAFF. DNA for the CDR3: TGCACCAGCAGTACTAGACAGAACAGTAGGCCTGAAGCTTTCTTT.

This chain connects TRBV5-1 to TRBJ2-7; maybe TRBD2 (5 bases). Germline loops: CDR1 SGHRS, CDR2 YFSETQ. The CDR3 consists of 13 residues. V lost 0 bases to trimming and J lost 7 bases, with 11 bases between them. The CDR3 spells CASSLARGGEQYF. The CDR3 DNA reads TGCGCCAGCAGCTTGGCCCGTGGAGGTGAGCAGTACTTC.

A single count supports this clone. This chain joins TRBV20-1 and TRBJ2-7, with TRBD2 identical over 7 bases. This CDR3 contains 11 residues. Germline CDR1 and CDR2: DFQATT and SNEGSKA (reference sequence). V trimming: 7 bases; J trimming: 7 bases; junction bases outside the gene matches: 7. CDR3 sequence reads: CSVPLAWEQYF. CDR3 nucleotide sequence: TGCAGTGTCCCACTAGCGTGGGAGCAGTACTTC.

The chain couples TRBV5-1 to TRBJ1-5; 8 bases fit TRBD1. This CDR3 has 14 residues. J lost 6 bases, V lost 2 bases, and 4 bases had no gene match. The germline V gene encodes CDR1 SGHRS and CDR2 YFSETQ. CDR3 in amino acids: CASSLGTGGQPQHF. The CDR3 region has the DNA TGCGCCAGCAGCTTAGGAACAGGGGGTCAGCCCCAGCATTTT.

The chain has TRBV6-6 and TRBJ1-5; D not certain. The germline gives CDR1 MNHNY, CDR2 SVGAGI (reference sequence). The V and J ends lost 6 bases and 3 bases respectively, with 9 bases between them. CDR3 size: 13 residues. The CDR3 DNA reads as TGTGCCAGCAGGTTGGATCACAATCAGCCCCAGCATTTT. Encoded protein: CASRLDHNQPQHF.